These 11 T cell receptor beta chains were sequenced from one sample in a study of blood T cells in healthy people across ages. Then a second PCR, running roughly 7 to 11 cycles, was carried out with a sample-barcoded 5' primer and a J-beta primer mix. TCRdb re-called the 5' RACE reads through MiXCR, storing one row per CDR3 protein. The sample includes 650,000 to 700,000 distinct CDR3 sequences, about 30% of them seen just once. The source material was blood. The receptors here all came from a woman aged 80 or over in good health.

The J gene is TRBJ1-2, the V gene TRBV5-1; no clear D. Trimming pared 4 bases from V and 2 bases from J, leaving 9 bases between. The CDR3 covers 13 residues. Per germline, CDR1 SGHRS and CDR2 YFSETQ. In DNA, the CDR3 is TGCGCCAGCAGCAAGGACGTCAACTATGGCTACACCTTC. Protein sequence: CASSKDVNYGYTF.

This clonotype was detected ten times or more. The gene calls are TRBV7-2 and TRBJ2-7, with D perhaps matching TRBD2 (5 bases). Looked up from germline, CDR1 is SGHTA and CDR2 is FQGNSA. The CDR3 loop spans 13 amino acids. V was shortened by 3 bases and J by 2 bases, with 8 bases between the two germline ends. The CDR3 DNA reads TGTGCCAGCAGCTTGGACTTTACCTACGAGCAGTACTTC. It specifies CASSLDFTYEQYF.

This chain joins TRBV12-3 or TRBV12-4 and TRBJ1-1; D gene uncertain. This CDR3 contains 10 residues. V was trimmed by 5 bases and J by 7 bases, leaving 5 bases between them. CDR3 nucleotides: TGTGCCAGCAGTCCTATTGAAGCTTTCTTT. Its translation is CASSPIEAFF.

This clonotype was counted only a few times. A much larger clone differs by one base, so this may be a read error. The chain is built from TRBV7-3 and TRBJ2-3, with D possibly TRBD2 on 7 matching bases. CDR1 is SGHTA and CDR2 is FQGTGA in the germline V gene. The CDR3 is 16 residues long. As DNA, the CDR3 is TGTGCCAGCAACTTATTCGGGGGGCAATTCACAGATACGCAGTATTTT. This gives the protein CASNLFGGQFTDTQYF.

The chain uses TRBV30 and TRBJ1-1; maybe TRBD1 (5 bases). The V and J ends lost 3 bases and 5 bases respectively, with 19 bases between them. The CDR3 totals 15 residues. Looked up from germline, CDR1 is GTSNPN and CDR2 is SVGIG (reference sequence). The CDR3 is CAWSPRGEGRTEAFF. The CDR3 DNA reads as TGTGCCTGGAGCCCCAGAGGGGAAGGGAGGACTGAAGCTTTCTTT. Based on the CDR3 plus reference TRBV30 and TRBJ1-1, the full variable domain is SQTIHQWPATLVQPVGSPLSLECTVEGTSNPNLYWYRQAAGRGLQLLFYSVGIGQISSEVPQNLSASRPQDRQFILSSKKLLLSDSGFYLCAWSPRGEGRTEAFFGQGTRLTVV.

This clonotype was recorded at least ten times. J is TRBJ2-7 and V is TRBV7-2; no reliable D call. The V and J ends lost 5 bases and 5 bases respectively, with 16 bases between them. Germline CDR1 is SGHTA and CDR2 is FQGNSA. CDR3 length: 14 amino acids. CDR3 DNA: TGTGCCAGCAGCCCATTCATAATGCACGACGAGCAGTACTTC. Translation gives CASSPFIMHDEQYF.

This clonotype showed up many times. This sequence joins TRBV7-2 and TRBJ1-2, with D perhaps matching TRBD1 (6 bases). CDR3 length equals 15 residues. The ends were cut back, 5 bases at V and 4 bases at J, with 17 bases in the middle. The germline V gene has CDR1 SGHTA and CDR2 FQGNSA. The CDR3 spells CASSEGRGASYGYTF. CDR3 nucleotides: TGTGCCAGCAGCGAAGGACGGGGGGCCTCCTATGGCTACACCTTC. Looking up the rest from reference TRBV7-2 and TRBJ1-2 gives the full variable domain: GAGVSQSPSNKVTEKGKDVELRCDPISGHTALYWYRQSLGQGLEFLIYFQGNSAPDKSGLPSDRFSAERTGGSVSTLTIQRTQQEDSAVYLCASSEGRGASYGYTFGSGTRLTVV.

This clonotype was recorded a few times. The gene calls are TRBV5-6 and TRBJ2-1; no firm D call. The V gene's germline CDR1 is SGHDT and CDR2 YYEEEE. Trimming took 7 bases from V and 10 from J, leaving 15 bases between them. This CDR3 has 12 amino acids. The CDR3 loop reads CASSRWIGEQFF. CDR3 DNA sequence: TGTGCCAGCTCAAGATGGATAGGGGAGCAGTTCTTC. Using reference TRBV5-6 and TRBJ2-1 for the parts outside the CDR3, the full variable domain is DAGVTQSPTHLIKTRGQQVTLRCSPKSGHDTVSWYQQALGQGPQFIFQYYEEEERQRGNFPDRFSGHQFPNYSSELNVNALLLGDSALYLCASSRWIGEQFFGPGTRLTVL.

Of note for this clonotype: With a much larger clone just one base away, this may be a read error. The chain uses TRBV6-1 and TRBJ2-3; 10 bases align to TRBD2. Per germline, CDR1 MNHNS and CDR2 SASEGT. The CDR3 spans 15 residues. The DNA of the CDR3 is TGTGCCTCAGCTGCACTAGCGGGGCACACAGGTACGCAGTATTTT. This sequence encodes CASAALAGHTGTQYF.

This rearrangement joins TRBV4-3 to TRBJ1-5, with TRBD1 as a possible D gene (5 bases). Deletions cut 1 base from V and 2 bases from J, with 9 bases between. Per the germline V gene, CDR1 is LGHNA and CDR2 is YSLEER. This CDR3 is built from 15 residues. DNA for the CDR3: TGCGCCAGCAGCCAAGTAGCGGGGGGCAATCAGCCCCAGCATTTT. It yields the protein CASSQVAGGNQPQHF.

This clonotype was observed at least ten times. The chain links TRBV6-2 or TRBV6-3 to TRBJ2-7; 7 bases map to TRBD1. The CDR3 extends over 13 amino acids. V dropped 6 bases and J dropped 4; count of bases not matched to a gene: 6. Germline V gene lookup returns CDR1 MNHEY and CDR2 SVGEGT. The CDR3 region has the DNA TGTGCCAGCAGAGAAGGGGGCAGGTACGAGCAGTACTTC. This translates into CASREGGRYEQYF.